This T cell receptor beta chain was retrieved from a study of TIL therapy for anti-PD-1-resistant metastatic lung cancer. Study-level information: Median patient age was 54, ranging 38-75 years.

Germline V CDR1 and CDR2: LGHNA, YSLEER. The V gene lost 0 bases and the J gene lost 5 bases, with 7 bases spanning the gap. The CDR3 has 13 amino acids. The immunoSEQ assay was v3. Clones were sequenced by immunoSEQ multiplex PCR, and TCRdb holds only the in-frame ones, with some missing. This table holds about 20,000 clones, just over 70% found once. Time point of the sample: pre-treatment sample, taken before nivolumab and TIL therapy. Patients were adults with stage 4 NSCLC. This chain uses TRBV4-3 with TRBJ2-5, with D unresolved. The sample was blood, taken at baseline. The sequence was obtained from a person between 25 and 79 years old with non-small cell lung cancer. Here the CDR3 reads CASSQDWSETQYF. The CDR3 nucleotides read TGCGCCAGCAGCCAAGATTGGTCGGAGACCCAGTACTTC.